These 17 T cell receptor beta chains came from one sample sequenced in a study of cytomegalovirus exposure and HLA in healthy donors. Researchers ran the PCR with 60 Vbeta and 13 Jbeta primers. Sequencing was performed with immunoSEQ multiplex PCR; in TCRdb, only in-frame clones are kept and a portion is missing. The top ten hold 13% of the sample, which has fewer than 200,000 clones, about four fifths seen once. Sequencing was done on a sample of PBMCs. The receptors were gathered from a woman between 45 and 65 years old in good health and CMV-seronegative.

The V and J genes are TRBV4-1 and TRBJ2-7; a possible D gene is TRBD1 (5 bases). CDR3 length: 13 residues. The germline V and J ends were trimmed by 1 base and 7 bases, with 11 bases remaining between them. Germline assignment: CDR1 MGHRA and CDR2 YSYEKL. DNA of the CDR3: TGCGCCAGCAGCCAAGTTGGTTCAGGGGAGCAGTACTTC. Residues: CASSQVGSGEQYF.

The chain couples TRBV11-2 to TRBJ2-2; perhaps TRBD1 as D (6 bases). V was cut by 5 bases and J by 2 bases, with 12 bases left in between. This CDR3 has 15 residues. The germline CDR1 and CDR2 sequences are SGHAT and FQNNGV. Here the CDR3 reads CASSIWTVNTGELFF. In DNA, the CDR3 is TGTGCCAGCAGCATATGGACAGTTAACACCGGGGAGCTGTTTTTT.

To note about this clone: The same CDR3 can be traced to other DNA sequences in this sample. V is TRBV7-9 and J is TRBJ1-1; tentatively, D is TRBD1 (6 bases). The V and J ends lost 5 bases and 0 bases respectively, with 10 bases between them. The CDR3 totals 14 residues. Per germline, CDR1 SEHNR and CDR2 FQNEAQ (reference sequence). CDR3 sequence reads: CASSPQGLNTEAFF. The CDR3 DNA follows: TGTGCCAGCAGCCCCCAGGGGTTGAACACTGAAGCTTTCTTT.

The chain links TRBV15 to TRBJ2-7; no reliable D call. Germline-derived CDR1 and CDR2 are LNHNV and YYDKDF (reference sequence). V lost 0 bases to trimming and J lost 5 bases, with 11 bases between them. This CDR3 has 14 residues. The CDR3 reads CATSRDRLVHEQYF. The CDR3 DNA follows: TGTGCCACCAGCAGAGATAGACTGGTCCACGAGCAGTACTTC.

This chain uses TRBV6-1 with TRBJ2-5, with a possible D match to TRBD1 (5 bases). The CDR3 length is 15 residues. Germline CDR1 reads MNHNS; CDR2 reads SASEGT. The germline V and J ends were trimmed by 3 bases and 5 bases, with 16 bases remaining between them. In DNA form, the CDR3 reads TGTGCCAGCAGTGAGGGGCAGATAGTAGGGGAGACCCAGTACTTC. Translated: CASSEGQIVGETQYF.

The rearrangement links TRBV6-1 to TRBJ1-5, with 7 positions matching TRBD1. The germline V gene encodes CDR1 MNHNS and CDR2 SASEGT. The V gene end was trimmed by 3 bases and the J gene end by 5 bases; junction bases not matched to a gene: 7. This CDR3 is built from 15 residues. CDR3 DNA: TGTGCCAGCAGTGACCGTGACAGGGTAGATCAGCCCCAGCATTTT. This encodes CASSDRDRVDQPQHF.

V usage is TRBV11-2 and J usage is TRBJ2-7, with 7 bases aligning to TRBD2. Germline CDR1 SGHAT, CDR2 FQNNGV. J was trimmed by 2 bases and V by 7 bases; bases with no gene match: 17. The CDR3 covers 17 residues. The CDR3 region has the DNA TGTGCCAGCACCCCCGACCTCTGGCGGGAGTCTCCCTACGAGCAGTACTTC. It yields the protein CASTPDLWRESPYEQYF.

DNA of the CDR3: TGTGCCATTCGGGGAGTGAACACTGAAGCTTTCTTT. It codes for CAIRGVNTEAFF. The V call is TRBV28, the J call TRBJ1-1; D is unresolved. Germline values: CDR1 MDHEN, CDR2 SYDVKM. Trimming pared 10 bases from V and 0 bases from J, leaving 9 bases between. This CDR3 comprises 12 residues.

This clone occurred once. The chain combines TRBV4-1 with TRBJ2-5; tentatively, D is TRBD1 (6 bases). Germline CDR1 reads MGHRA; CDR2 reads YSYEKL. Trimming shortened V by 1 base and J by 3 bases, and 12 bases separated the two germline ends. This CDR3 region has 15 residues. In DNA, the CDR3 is TGCGCCAGCAGCCAAGTGGGGGCAGCTGAAGAGACCCAGTACTTC. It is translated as CASSQVGAAEETQYF.

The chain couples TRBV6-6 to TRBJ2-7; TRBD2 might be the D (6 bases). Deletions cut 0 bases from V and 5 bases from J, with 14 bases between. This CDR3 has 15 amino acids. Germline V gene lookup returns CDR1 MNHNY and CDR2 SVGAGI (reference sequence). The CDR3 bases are TGTGCCAGCAGTTACTCTGGACTACAGGTCGACGAGCAGTACTTC. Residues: CASSYSGLQVDEQYF.

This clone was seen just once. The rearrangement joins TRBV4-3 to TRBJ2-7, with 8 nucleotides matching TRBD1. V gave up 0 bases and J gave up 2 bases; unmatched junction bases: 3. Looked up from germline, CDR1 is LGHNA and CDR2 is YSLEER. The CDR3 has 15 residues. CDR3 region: CASSQEDRAPYEQYF. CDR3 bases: TGCGCCAGCAGCCAAGAGGACAGGGCTCCCTACGAGCAGTACTTC.

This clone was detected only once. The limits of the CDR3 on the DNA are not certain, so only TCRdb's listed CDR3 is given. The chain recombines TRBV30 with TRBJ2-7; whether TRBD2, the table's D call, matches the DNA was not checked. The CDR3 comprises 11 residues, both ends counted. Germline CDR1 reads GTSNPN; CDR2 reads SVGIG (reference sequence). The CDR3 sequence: CAWGEGSSTYF.

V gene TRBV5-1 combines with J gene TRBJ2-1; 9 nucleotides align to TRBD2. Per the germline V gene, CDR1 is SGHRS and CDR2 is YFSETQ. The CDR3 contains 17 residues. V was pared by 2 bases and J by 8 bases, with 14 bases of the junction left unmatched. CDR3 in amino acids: CASSFPEGSGGFDEQFF. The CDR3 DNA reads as TGCGCCAGCAGCTTCCCCGAGGGAAGCGGGGGGTTCGATGAGCAGTTCTTC.

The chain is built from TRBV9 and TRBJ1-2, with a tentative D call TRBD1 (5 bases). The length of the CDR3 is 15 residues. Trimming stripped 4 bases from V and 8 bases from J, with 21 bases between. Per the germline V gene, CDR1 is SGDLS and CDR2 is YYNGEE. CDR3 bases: TGTGCCAGCAGCCCCGAGACAGCCTTAGGGCTAGGCTACACCTTC. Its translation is CASSPETALGLGYTF.

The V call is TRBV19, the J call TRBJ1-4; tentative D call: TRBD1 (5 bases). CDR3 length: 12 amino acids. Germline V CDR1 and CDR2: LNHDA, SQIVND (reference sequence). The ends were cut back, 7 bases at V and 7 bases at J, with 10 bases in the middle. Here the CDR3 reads CASKGRGEKLFF. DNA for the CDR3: TGTGCCAGTAAAGGGAGGGGTGAAAAACTGTTTTTT.

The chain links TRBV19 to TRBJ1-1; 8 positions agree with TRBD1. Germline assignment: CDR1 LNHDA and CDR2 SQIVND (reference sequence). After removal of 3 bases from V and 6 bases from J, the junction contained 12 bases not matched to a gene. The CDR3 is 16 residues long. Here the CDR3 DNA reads TGTGCCAGTAGTATGATTGGGGGACAGGCCGTTTCTGAAGCTTTCTTT. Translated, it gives CASSMIGGQAVSEAFF.

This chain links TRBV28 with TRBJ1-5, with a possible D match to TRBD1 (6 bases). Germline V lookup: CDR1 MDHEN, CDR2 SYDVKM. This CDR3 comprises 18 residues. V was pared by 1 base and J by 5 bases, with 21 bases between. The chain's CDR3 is CASSLSPGLGASDQPQHF. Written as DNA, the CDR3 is TGTGCCAGCAGTTTATCGCCCGGGTTGGGGGCTTCGGATCAGCCCCAGCATTTT.